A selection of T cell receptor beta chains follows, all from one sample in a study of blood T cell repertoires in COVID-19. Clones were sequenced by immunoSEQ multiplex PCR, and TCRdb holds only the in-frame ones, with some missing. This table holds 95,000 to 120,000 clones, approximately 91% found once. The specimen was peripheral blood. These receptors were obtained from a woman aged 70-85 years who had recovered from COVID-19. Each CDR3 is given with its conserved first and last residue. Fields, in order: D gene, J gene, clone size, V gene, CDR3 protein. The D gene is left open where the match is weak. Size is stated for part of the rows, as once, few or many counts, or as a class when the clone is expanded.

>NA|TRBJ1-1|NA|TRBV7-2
CASSFLTPPATEAFF
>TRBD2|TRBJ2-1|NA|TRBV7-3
CASSGGAYNEQFF
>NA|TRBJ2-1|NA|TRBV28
CASSLAGRNEQFF
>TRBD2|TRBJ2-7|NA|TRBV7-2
CASSSPGSGGNEQYF
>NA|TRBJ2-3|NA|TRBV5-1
CASSLDPVGTDTQYF
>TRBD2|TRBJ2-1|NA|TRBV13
CASSLRGGSYNEQFF
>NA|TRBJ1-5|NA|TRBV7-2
CASSPAGEVRPQHF
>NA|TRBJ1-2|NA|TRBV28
CASSSHRARYYGYTF
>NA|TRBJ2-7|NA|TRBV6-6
CASSHNREQYF
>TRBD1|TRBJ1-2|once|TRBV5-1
CASSLGTGGPGGYTF
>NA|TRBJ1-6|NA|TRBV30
CAWTGSSYNSPLHF
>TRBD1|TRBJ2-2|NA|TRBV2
CASMRQGASTGELFF
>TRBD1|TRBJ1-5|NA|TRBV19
CASQTLQGADQPQHF
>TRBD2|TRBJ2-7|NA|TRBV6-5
CASSTLAGTYEQYF
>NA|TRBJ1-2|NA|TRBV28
CASNLDRLYGYTF
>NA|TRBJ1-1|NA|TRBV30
CAWSVGRGAGTEAFF